These 18 T cell receptor beta chains share one sample of origin, sequenced in a study of response to subunit inactivated influenza vaccine. Each CDR3 protein is one row after TCRdb ran MiXCR on the RT-PCR reads. The sample has approximately 680,000 distinct CDR3 sequences, less than 20% seen once. Sequenced material: PBMCs from blood, taken approximately 13 days after vaccination. These TCRs come from a man aged 50 or older who received an inactivated influenza vaccine.

This clonotype was seen only a few times. This chain links TRBV20-1 with TRBJ2-7; the D gene could be TRBD1 or TRBD2 (5 bases each). CDR3 length: 13 amino acids. CDR1 and CDR2 from the germline V gene are DFQATT and SNEGSKA (reference sequence). V lost 5 bases and J 4 bases, leaving 15 bases between the germline ends. CDR3 bases: TGCAGTGCTTATACCGGGACCGCTTACGAGCAGTACTTC. Its translation: CSAYTGTAYEQYF.

This clonotype came up a few times. This sequence joins TRBV6-1 and TRBJ2-5; possibly TRBD1 for D (5 bases). Germline-derived CDR1 and CDR2 are MNHNS and SASEGT. The V gene lost 8 bases and the J gene lost 0 bases, with 13 bases spanning the gap. This CDR3 contains 14 residues. The CDR3 region has the DNA TGTGCCAGCGCAGGACACCTGTACCAAGAGACCCAGTACTTC. Its protein product is CASAGHLYQETQYF.

This clonotype has a handful of counts. The J gene is TRBJ2-2, the V gene TRBV24-1, with D possibly matching TRBD2 (6 bases). This CDR3 spans 16 amino acids. Per germline, CDR1 KGHDR and CDR2 SFDVKD. V lost 1 base, J lost 4 bases, and 12 bases lay in between. CDR3: CATSDFGGPSTGELFF. The CDR3 DNA reads as TGTGCCACCAGTGATTTCGGGGGTCCCAGCACCGGGGAGCTGTTTTTT.

The table lists this clonotype with a few counts. The CDR3 sequence is CASSQAQGRSPLHF. The CDR3 DNA is TGTGCCAGCAGCCAAGCCCAGGGACGATCACCCCTCCACTTT. This chain connects TRBV3-1 to TRBJ1-6; the D gene is possibly TRBD1 (5 bases). The V end was cut by 1 base, the J end by 10 bases, with 11 bases between. Germline assignment: CDR1 LGHDT and CDR2 YNNKEL (reference sequence). The CDR3 runs 14 residues.

The J gene is TRBJ1-1, the V gene TRBV15; 11 bases line up with TRBD1. The CDR3 is 14 residues long. Germline-derived CDR1 and CDR2 are LNHNV and YYDKDF (reference sequence). The V and J ends lost 8 bases and 5 bases, in that order; junction bases with no gene match: 7. The CDR3, as DNA: TGTGCCACCGGTAGGGACAGGGGGGGAACTGAAGCTTTCTTT. Protein: CATGRDRGGTEAFF.

This clonotype was detected a few times. The genes are TRBV28 and TRBJ1-1; maybe TRBD1 (5 bases). CDR3 length equals 12 residues. Per the germline V gene, CDR1 is MDHEN and CDR2 is SYDVKM. Trimming took 3 bases from V and 11 from J, leaving 13 bases between them. CDR3 sequence (DNA): TGTGCCAGCAGTTTGGTGTGGGGGGGGGCTTTCTTT. This sequence encodes CASSLVWGGAFF.

This clonotype was seen repeatedly, ten times or more. The chain couples TRBV6-2 or TRBV6-3 to TRBJ2-3; 8 bases agree with TRBD2. V shed 2 bases, J shed 3 bases, and the junction held 10 bases outside the gene matches. The CDR3 contains 17 residues. Germline V CDR1 and CDR2: MNHEY, SVGEGT. In DNA form, the CDR3 reads TGTGCCAGCAGTTACCCCAGCAATAGCGGGGAAACAGATACGCAGTATTTT. Residues: CASSYPSNSGETDTQYF.

The V call is TRBV15, the J call TRBJ2-7, with D possibly being TRBD1 (5 bases). The CDR3 extends over 14 amino acids. CDR1 and CDR2 from the germline V gene are LNHNV and YYDKDF (reference sequence). Trimming removed 4 bases from V and 6 bases from J, with 16 bases in between. The CDR3 nucleotides are TGTGCCACCAGCATTTCCAGGGCCCCGGGCGAGCAGTACTTC. It translates to CATSISRAPGEQYF.

This clonotype was seen more than once but under ten times. As DNA, the CDR3 is TGTGCCAGCAGCTGGGACAGGGGGGACCAAAACATTCAGTACTTC. This codes for CASSWDRGDQNIQYF. The gene calls are TRBV7-9 and TRBJ2-4; 11 bases line up with TRBD1. Per the germline V gene, CDR1 is SEHNR and CDR2 is FQNEAQ (reference sequence). The CDR3 is made up of 15 amino acids. V trimming: 4 bases; J trimming: 5 bases; junction bases outside the gene matches: 4.

The table lists this clonotype with many counts. The chain employs TRBV5-1 and TRBJ2-7; TRBD2 matches at 8 bases. CDR3 length equals 13 residues. The V gene end was trimmed by 5 bases and the J gene end by 0 bases; junction bases not matched to a gene: 1. The germline V gene has CDR1 SGHRS and CDR2 YFSETQ. The CDR3 DNA follows: TGCGCCAGCAGACTAGCGGTCTCCTACGAGCAGTACTTC. As protein: CASRLAVSYEQYF.

In this sample, this clonotype turned up a few times. J is TRBJ2-2 and V is TRBV20-1, with TRBD1 identical over 9 bases. The V segment lost 4 bases and the J segment 6 bases; nucleotides outside the gene matches: 9. There are 15 residues in the CDR3. Per germline, CDR1 DFQATT and CDR2 SNEGSKA (reference sequence). The CDR3 loop is CSATASDRGPGELFF. In nucleotides, the CDR3 is TGCAGTGCTACAGCCTCGGACAGGGGTCCCGGGGAGCTGTTTTTT.

This chain joins TRBV7-9 and TRBJ2-6; possibly TRBD1 for D (6 bases). Germline values: CDR1 SEHNR, CDR2 FQNEAQ (reference sequence). The CDR3 runs 15 residues. The V gene lost 7 bases and the J gene lost 3 bases, with 13 bases spanning the gap. CDR3 sequence: CASTRGADGANVLTF. The CDR3 DNA sequence: TGTGCCAGCACCAGGGGTGCGGATGGGGCCAACGTCCTGACTTTC.

The chain links TRBV18 to TRBJ2-7; D is uncertain. This CDR3 spans 13 amino acids. V was shortened by 4 bases and J by 4 bases, with 11 bases between the two germline ends. The germline V gene has CDR1 KGHSH and CDR2 LQKENI. CDR3 nucleotides: TGTGCCAGCTCACTACAGAAACAGTACGAGCAGTACTTC. Translation gives CASSLQKQYEQYF. The full variable domain, rest sourced from reference TRBV18 and TRBJ2-7, is NAGVMQNPRHLVRRRGQEARLRCSPMKGHSHVYWYRQLPEEGLKFMVYLQKENIIDESGMPKERFSAEFPKEGPSILRIQQVVRGDSAAYFCASSLQKQYEQYFGPGTRLTVT.

The rearrangement uses TRBV28 and TRBJ2-2; weak D call: TRBD1 (6 bases). The CDR3 consists of 13 residues. The V end lost 7 bases, the J end lost 2 bases, and 8 bases lay between the germline ends. The germline V gene has CDR1 MDHEN and CDR2 SYDVKM. CDR3 DNA sequence: TGTGCCAGCATGGGACACAACACCGGGGAGCTGTTTTTT. Translation: CASMGHNTGELFF.

This clonotype was detected a few times. It is unclear where the CDR3 begins or ends on the DNA, so no DNA is shown, and the CDR3 is as TCRdb lists it. The rearrangement links TRBV12-3 or TRBV12-4 to TRBJ1-1; whether TRBD1, the table's D call, matches the DNA was not checked. With termini counted, the CDR3 has 14 amino acids. The CDR3 reads CASSSSTGGSEAFF.

This clonotype occurred a few times. J is TRBJ2-1 and V is TRBV11-2; D is perhaps TRBD2 (5 bases). From germline, CDR1 is SGHAT and CDR2 FQNNGV. The CDR3 runs 15 residues. With 4 bases removed from V and 0 bases from J, the gap between germline ends came to 10 bases. The CDR3 nucleotides are TGTGCCAGCAGCTCGGGAATTAGCTCCTACAATGAGCAGTTCTTC. Translation gives CASSSGISSYNEQFF.

The CDR3 is CASRLIPGQGSYEQYF. CDR3 nucleotide sequence: TGTGCCAGCAGACTAATCCCGGGACAGGGTAGCTACGAGCAGTACTTC. The chain carries TRBV6-2 or TRBV6-3 and TRBJ2-7, with 9 bases matching TRBD1. CDR1 and CDR2 (germline): MNHEY, SVGEGT. J gave up 3 bases and V 6 bases, and 12 bases lay outside the gene matches. This CDR3 contains 16 residues.

This clonotype was detected ten times or more. V is TRBV24-1 and J is TRBJ2-1; tentatively, D is TRBD2 (6 bases). The germline V and J ends were trimmed by 5 bases and 2 bases, with 9 bases remaining between them. This CDR3 has 14 residues. In germline, CDR1 is KGHDR, CDR2 SFDVKD. This chain's CDR3 is CATSGRGTYNEQFF. The DNA for the CDR3 is TGTGCCACCAGTGGGCGGGGCACCTACAATGAGCAGTTCTTC.